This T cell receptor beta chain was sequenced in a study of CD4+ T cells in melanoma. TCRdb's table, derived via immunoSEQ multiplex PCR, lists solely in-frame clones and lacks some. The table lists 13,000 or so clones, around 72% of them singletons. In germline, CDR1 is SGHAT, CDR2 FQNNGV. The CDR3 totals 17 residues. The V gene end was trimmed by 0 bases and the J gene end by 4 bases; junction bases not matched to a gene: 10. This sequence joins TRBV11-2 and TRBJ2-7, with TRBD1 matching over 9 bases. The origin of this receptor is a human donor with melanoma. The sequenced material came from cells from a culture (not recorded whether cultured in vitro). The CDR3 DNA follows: TGTGCCAGCAGCTTAGATGTGGGACAGGGAATCCCATACGAGCAGTACTTC. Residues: CASSLDVGQGIPYEQYF.